Described below is a single TCR beta chain sequence and its context. The antigen remains undetermined. The CDR3 is cut off 3 residues early in the read; its end comes from the germline J gene. This sample was included in a study of T cells in women clearing cervical HPV infection. Study summary: Case blood drawn at lesion detection; control blood after infection cleared. With HLA typing for only a few women, HLA confounding remains possible.

The CDR3 extends over 13 amino acids. The germline gives CDR1 SNHLY, CDR2 FYNNEI. The V end lost 8 bases, the J end lost 5 bases, and 15 bases lay between the germline ends. HPV was found by MY09/MY11 PCR and dot-blot genotyping. The study's findings and limits: TRBV6-7 abundance was lower in cases than controls (about 0.099% versus 0.16%).

Produced via immunoSEQ multiplex PCR; TCRdb's table is partial and in-frame only. The listing contains 30,000 to 45,000 clones. The specimen sequenced was blood buffy coat. This chain connects TRBV2 to TRBJ2-5, with D possibly matching TRBD2 (6 bases). This clonotype was sampled from a woman aged 18-70 years with a cervical HPV16 infection that either progressed to CIN3+ or cleared (not recorded which). The CDR3: CASLSRGGETQYF. The covered CDR3 bases are TGTGCCAGCCTTTCGCGGGGCGGCGAGACC.